Each of the 2 T cell receptor beta chains below was sequenced from the same sample in a study of tumor-infiltrating lymphocytes in localized non-small cell lung cancer. Assay: immunoSEQ multiplex PCR; the TCRdb copy retains only in-frame clones and omits some. The sample contains about 15,000 clones, 55% to 75% of which appear only once. Sequencing used lung tumor tissue. Every receptor here comes from a human donor with non-small cell lung cancer.

The chain links TRBV5-1 to TRBJ1-1, with D possibly being TRBD1 (5 bases). This CDR3 contains 14 residues. Germline V CDR1 and CDR2: SGHRS, YFSETQ. The V gene lost 4 bases and the J gene lost 2 bases, with 12 bases spanning the gap. This CDR3 is CASSPGAQNTEAFF. Written as DNA, the CDR3 is TGCGCCAGCAGCCCCGGGGCTCAAAACACTGAAGCTTTCTTT.

This clone was seen a few times. One end of the junction fails to match germline, which may point to a read error. The chain uses TRBV5-1 and TRBJ1-3, with a weak D call TRBD1 (5 bases). This CDR3 comprises 15 residues. Germline-derived CDR1 and CDR2 are SGHRS and YFSETQ. CDR3 residues: CASSSETDPGNTIYF. The CDR3 nucleotides are TGTGCCAGCAGCTCCGAGACAGATCCTGGAAACACCATATATTTT.